This T cell receptor (beta chain) was recovered during a study of blood T cells in healthy people across ages. Study results and limitations: Researchers report that TCR beta diversity correlated strongly with naive T cell percentage.

CDR3 size: 11 residues. The V segment lost 7 bases and the J segment 5 bases; nucleotides outside the gene matches: 0. Looked up from germline, CDR1 is SQVTM and CDR2 is ANQGSEA. As to this clonotype: Its antigen is undetermined.

A second PCR of roughly 7 to 11 cycles used a sample-barcoded 5' primer and a J-beta primer mix. Paired-end reads containing CDR3 totaled no fewer than 2.5 million for each sample. TCRdb reanalysed the 5' RACE reads using MiXCR and keeps one entry per CDR3 protein. Counted here are hundreds of thousands of distinct CDR3 sequences, more than 40% occurring once; the ten biggest clones make up about 19%. Each donor was a healthy Caucasian individual from Russia, aged roughly 6 to 95. In each sample, at least 7 million PBMCs were isolated. The gene calls are TRBV29-1 and TRBJ2-2; 8 positions match TRBD1. The TCR originated in a man between 60 and 75 years old in good health. The sequenced sample consisted of blood. The CDR3 loop is CSGQGTGELFF. The CDR3, as DNA: TGCAGCGGACAGGGGACCGGGGAGCTGTTTTTT.